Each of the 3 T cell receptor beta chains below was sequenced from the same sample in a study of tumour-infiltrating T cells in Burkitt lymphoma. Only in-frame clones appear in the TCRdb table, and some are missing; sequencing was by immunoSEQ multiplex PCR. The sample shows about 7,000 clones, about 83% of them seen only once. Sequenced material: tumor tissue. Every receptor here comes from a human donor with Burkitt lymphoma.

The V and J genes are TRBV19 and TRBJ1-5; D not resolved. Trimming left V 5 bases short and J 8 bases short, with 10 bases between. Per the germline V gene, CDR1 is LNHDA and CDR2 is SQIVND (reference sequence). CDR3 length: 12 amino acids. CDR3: CASSVAWEPQHF. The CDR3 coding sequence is TGTGCCAGTAGTGTGGCCTGGGAGCCCCAGCATTTT.

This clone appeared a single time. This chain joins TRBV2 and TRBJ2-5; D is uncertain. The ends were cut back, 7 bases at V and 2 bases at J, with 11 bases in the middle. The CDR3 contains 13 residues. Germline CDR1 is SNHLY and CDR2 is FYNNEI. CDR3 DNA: TGTGCCAGCATCAGTCCCCGGCAAGAGACCCAGTACTTC. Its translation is CASISPRQETQYF. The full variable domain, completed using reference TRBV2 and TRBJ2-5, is EPEVTQTPSHQVTQMGQEVILRCVPISNHLYFYWYRQILGQKVEFLVSFYNNEISEKSEIFDDQFSVERPDGSNFTLKIRSTKLEDSAMYFCASISPRQETQYFGPGTRLLVL.

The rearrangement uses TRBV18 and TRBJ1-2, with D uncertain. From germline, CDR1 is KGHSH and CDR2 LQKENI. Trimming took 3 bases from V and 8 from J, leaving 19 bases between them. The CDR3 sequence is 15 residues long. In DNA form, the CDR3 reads TGTGCCAGCTCACCCGCGACGGGATTTAAACAGGGCTACACCTTC. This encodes CASSPATGFKQGYTF.